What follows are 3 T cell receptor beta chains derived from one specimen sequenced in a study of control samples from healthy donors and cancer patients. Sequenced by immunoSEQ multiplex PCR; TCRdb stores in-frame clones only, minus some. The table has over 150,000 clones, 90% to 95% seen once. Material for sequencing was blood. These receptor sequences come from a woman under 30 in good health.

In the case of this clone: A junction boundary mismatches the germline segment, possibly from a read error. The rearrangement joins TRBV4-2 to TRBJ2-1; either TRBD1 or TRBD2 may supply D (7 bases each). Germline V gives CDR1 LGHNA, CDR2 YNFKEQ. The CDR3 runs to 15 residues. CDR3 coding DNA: TGTGCCAGCAGTCAAGCAGTTCAGGGGGGGAATGAGCAGTTCTTC. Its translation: CASSQAVQGGNEQFF.

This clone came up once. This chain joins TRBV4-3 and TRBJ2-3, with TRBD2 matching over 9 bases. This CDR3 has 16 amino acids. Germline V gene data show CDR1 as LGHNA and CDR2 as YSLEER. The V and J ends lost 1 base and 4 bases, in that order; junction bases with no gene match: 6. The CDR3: CASSQVMGLAADTQYF. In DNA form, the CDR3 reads TGCGCCAGCAGCCAAGTAATGGGACTAGCTGCAGATACGCAGTATTTT.

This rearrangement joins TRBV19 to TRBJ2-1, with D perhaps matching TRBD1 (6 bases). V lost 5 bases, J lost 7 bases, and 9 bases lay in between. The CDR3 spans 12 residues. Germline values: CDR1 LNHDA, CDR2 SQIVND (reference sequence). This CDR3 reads CASSLQGNEQFF. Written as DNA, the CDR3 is TGTGCCAGTAGTCTACAGGGAAATGAGCAGTTCTTC.